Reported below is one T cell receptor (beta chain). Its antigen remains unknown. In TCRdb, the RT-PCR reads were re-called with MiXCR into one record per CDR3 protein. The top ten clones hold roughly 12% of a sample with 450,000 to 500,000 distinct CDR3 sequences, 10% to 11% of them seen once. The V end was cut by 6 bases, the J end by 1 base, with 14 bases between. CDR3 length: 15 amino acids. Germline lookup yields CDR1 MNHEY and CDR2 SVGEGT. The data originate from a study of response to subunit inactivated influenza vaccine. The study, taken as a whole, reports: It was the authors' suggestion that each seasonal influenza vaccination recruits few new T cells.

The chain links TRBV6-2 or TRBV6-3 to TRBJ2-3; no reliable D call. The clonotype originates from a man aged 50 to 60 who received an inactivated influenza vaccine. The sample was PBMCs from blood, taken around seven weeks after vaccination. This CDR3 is CASRLLSIGTDTQYF. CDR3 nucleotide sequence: TGTGCCAGCAGACTCCTAAGCATAGGCACAGATACGCAGTATTTT.